This T cell receptor beta chain originates from a study of OX40 agonist ivuxolimab in advanced cancers. Findings and caveats of the study: Some patients who did not respond also had low normalized T-cell clonal expansion. Within 6 weeks, CD4+ and CD8+ blood T cells expanded clonally at 0.1 to 3.0 mg/kg.

With regard to this clone: Its target is unknown.

Generated by immunoSEQ multiplex PCR, the TCRdb table keeps only in-frame clones and is missing some. The sample lists about 60,000 clones; about 88% were seen once. The clonotype comes from an adult with an advanced solid tumor such as melanoma, head and neck, liver or kidney cancer. The material sequenced was CD4+ or CD8+ T cells sorted from blood, taken in a trial of the OX40 agonist ivuxolimab.

The chain's CDR3 is CASSIDMNTEAFF. In DNA form, the CDR3 reads TGTGCCAGCAGCATCGATATGAACACTGAAGCTTTCTTT. The genes are TRBV9 and TRBJ1-1; D remains ambiguous. Per the germline V gene, CDR1 is SGDLS and CDR2 is YYNGEE. CDR3 length: 13 amino acids. V lost 4 bases, J lost 0 bases, and 7 bases lay in between.